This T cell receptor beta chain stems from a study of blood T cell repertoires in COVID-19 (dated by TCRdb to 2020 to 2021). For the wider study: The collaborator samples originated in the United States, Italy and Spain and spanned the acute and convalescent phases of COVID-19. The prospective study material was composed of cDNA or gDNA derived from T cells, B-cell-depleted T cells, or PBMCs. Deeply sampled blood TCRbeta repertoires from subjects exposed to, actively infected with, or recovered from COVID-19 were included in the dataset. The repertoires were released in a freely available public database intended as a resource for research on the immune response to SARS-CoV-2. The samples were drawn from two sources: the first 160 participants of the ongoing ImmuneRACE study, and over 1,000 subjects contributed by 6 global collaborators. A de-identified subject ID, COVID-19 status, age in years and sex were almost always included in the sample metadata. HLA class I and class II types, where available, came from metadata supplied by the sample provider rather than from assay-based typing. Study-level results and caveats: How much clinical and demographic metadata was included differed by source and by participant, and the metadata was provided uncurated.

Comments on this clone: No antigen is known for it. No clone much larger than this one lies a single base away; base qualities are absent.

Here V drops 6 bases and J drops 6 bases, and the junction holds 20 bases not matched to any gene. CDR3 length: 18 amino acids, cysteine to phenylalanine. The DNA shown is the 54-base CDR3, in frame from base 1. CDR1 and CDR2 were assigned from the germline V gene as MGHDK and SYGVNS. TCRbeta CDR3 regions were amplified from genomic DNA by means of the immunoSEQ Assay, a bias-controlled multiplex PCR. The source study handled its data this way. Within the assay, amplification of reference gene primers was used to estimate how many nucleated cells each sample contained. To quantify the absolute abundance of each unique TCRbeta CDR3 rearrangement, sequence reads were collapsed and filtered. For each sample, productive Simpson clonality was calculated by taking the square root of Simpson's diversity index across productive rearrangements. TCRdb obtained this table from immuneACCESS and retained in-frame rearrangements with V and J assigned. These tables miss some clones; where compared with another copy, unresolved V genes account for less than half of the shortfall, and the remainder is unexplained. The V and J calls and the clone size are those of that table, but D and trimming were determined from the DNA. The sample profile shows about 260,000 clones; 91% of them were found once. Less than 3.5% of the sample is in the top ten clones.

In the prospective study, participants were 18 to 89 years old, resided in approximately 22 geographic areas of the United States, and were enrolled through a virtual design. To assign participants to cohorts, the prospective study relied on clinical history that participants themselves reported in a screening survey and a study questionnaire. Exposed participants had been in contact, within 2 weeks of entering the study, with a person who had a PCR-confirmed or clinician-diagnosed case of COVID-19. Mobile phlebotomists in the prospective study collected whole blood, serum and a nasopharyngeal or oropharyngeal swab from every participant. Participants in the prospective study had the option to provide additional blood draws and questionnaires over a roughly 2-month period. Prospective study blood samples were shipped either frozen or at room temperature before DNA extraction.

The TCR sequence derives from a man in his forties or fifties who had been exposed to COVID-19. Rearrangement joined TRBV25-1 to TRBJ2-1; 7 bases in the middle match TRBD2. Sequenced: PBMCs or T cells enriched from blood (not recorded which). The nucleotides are TGTGCCAGCAGCCCTCTCAGCGGACTAGGCGGGAGAGTCAATGAGCAGTTCTTC. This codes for CASSPLSGLGGRVNEQFF.